This paragraph covers one T cell receptor beta chain sequence. This study enrolled people aged roughly 18 to 100 from approximately 25 US geographic areas. Assignments of participants to cohorts depended upon their own reported clinical history. CDR1 is GTSNPN and CDR2 is SVGIG in the germline V gene (reference sequence). Trimming took off 7 bases at V and 4 bases at J, with 19 bases between the two ends. This CDR3 contains 14 residues. The source of the sample is a study of blood T cell repertoires in COVID-19. In the study overall: PBMCs, B-cell-depleted T cells, or T cells provided the cDNA or gDNA that made up the material.

In the authors' methods: Estimation of nucleated cell counts relied on the amplification of reference gene primers. The table came from immunoSEQ multiplex PCR; TCRdb's copy has only in-frame clones and leaves some out. V and J calls and clone size are copied from that table; D and trimming were computed from the DNA. The sample yields around 250,000 clones, about nine tenths seen once. The chain is built from TRBV30 and TRBJ1-2; D is ambiguous. The sequence came from a man younger than 35 who had recovered from COVID-19. Sequenced material: PBMCs or T cells enriched from blood (not recorded which). This chain's CDR3 is CASWRPLGFYGYTF. The CDR3 coding sequence is TGTGCCTCTTGGAGGCCCTTGGGGTTCTATGGCTACACCTTC.